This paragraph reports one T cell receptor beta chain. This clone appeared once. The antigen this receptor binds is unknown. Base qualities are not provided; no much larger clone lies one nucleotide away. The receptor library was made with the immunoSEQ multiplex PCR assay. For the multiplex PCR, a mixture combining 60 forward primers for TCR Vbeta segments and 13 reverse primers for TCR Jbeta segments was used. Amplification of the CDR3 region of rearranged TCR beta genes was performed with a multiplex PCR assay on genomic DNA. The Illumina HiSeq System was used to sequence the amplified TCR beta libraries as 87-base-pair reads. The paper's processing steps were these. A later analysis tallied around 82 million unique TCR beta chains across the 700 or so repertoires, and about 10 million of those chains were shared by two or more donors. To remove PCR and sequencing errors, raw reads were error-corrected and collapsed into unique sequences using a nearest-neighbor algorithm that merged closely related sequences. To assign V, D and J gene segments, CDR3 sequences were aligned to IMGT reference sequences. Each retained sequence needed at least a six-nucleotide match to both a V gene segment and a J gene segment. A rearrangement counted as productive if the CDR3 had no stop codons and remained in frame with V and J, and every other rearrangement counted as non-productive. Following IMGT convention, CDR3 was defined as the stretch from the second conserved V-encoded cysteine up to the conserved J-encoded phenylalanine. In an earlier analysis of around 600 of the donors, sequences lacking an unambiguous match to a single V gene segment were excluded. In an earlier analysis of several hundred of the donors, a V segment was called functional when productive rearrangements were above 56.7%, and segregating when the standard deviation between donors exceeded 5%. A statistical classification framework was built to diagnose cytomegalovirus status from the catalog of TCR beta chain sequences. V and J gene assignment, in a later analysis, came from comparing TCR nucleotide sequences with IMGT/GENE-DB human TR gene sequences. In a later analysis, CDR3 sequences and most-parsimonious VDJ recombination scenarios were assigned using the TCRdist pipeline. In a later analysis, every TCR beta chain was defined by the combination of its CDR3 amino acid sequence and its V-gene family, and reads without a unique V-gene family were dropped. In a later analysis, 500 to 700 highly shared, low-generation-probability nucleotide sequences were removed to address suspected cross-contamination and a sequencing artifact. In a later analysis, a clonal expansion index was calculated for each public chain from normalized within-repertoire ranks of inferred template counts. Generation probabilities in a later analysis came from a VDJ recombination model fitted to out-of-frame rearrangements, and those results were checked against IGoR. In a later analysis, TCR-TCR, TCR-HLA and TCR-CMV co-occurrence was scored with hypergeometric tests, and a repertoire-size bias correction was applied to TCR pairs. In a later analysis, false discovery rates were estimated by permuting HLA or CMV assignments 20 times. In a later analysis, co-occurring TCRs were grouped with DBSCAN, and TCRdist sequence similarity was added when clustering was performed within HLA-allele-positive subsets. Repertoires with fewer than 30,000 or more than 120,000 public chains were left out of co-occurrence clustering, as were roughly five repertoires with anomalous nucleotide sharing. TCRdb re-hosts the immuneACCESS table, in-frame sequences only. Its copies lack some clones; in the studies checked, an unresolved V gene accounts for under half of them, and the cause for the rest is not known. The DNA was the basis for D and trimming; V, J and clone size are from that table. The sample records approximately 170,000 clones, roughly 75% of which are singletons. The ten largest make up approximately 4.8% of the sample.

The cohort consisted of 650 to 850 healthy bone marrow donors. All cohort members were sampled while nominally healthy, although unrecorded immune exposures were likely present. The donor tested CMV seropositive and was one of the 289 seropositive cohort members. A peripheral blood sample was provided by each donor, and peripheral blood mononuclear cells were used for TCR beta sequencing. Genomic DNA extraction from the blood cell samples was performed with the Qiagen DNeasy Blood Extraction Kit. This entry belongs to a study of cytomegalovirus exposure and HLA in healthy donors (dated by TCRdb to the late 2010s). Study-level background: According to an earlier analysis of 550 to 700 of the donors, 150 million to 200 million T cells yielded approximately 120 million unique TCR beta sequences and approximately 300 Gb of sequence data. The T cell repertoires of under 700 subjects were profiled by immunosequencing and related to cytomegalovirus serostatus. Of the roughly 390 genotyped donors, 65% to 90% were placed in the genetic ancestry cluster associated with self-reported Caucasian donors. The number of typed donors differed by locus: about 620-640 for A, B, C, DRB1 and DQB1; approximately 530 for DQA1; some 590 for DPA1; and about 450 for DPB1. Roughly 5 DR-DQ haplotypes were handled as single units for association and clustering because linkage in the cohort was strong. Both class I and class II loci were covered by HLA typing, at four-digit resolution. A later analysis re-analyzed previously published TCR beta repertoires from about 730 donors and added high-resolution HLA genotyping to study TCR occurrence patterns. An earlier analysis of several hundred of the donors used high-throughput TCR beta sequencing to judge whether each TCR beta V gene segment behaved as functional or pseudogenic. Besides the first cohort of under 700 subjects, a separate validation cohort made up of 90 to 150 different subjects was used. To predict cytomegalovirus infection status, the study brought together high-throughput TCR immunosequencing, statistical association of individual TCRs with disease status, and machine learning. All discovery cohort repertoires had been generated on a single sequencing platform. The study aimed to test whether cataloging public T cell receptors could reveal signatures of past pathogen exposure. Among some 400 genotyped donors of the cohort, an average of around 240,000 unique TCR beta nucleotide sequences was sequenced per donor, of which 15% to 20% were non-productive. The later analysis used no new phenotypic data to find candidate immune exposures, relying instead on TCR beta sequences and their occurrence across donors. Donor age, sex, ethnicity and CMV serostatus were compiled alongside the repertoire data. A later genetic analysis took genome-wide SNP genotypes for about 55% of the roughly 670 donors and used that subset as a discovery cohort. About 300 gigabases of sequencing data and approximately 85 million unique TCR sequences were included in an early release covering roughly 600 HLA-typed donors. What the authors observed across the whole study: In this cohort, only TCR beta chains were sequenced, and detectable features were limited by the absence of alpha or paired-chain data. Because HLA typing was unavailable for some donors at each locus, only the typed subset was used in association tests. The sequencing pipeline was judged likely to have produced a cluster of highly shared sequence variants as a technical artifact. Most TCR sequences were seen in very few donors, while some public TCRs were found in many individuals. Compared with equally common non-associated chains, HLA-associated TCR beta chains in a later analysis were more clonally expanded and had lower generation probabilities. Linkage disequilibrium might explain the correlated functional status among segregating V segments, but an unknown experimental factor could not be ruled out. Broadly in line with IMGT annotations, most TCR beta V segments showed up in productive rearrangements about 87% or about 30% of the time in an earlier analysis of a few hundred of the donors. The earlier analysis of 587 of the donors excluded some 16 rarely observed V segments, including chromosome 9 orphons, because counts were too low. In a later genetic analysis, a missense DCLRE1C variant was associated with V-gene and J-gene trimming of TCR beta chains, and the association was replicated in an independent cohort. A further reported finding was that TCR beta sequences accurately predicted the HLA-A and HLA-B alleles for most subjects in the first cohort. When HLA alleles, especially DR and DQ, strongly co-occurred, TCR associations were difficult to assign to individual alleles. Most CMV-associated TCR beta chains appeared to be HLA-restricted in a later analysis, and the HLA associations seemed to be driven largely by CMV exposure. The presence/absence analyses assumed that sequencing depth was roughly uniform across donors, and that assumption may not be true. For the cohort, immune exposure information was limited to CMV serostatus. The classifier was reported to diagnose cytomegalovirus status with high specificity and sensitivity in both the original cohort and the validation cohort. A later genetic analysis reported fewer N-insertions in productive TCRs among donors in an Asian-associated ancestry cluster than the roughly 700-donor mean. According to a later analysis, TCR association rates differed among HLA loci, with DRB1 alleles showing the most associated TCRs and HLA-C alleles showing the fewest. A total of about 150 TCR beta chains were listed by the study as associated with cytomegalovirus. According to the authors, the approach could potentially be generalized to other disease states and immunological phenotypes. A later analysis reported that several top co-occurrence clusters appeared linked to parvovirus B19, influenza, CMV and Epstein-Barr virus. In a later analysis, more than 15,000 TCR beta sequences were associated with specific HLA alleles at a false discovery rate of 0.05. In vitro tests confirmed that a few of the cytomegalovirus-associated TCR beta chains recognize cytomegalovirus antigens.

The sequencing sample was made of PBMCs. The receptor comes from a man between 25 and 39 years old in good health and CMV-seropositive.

CDR3 protein: CASSPRGLGSVRVYF. The DNA is TGTGCCAGCAGTCCACGGGGACTAGGCTCCGTAAGGGTGTATTTT. Recombination linked TRBV28 to TRBJ2-3; 8 bases in the junction line up with TRBD2. From V the trimming removes 5 bases and from J it removes 14 bases, while the gene matches leave 18 bases of the junction unaccounted for. Per the germline V gene, MDHEN is the CDR1 and SYDVKM is the CDR2. The CDR3 sequence holds 15 residues, the cysteine and phenylalanine included. The entry retains the CDR3 DNA only, 45 bases that are in frame from base 1.